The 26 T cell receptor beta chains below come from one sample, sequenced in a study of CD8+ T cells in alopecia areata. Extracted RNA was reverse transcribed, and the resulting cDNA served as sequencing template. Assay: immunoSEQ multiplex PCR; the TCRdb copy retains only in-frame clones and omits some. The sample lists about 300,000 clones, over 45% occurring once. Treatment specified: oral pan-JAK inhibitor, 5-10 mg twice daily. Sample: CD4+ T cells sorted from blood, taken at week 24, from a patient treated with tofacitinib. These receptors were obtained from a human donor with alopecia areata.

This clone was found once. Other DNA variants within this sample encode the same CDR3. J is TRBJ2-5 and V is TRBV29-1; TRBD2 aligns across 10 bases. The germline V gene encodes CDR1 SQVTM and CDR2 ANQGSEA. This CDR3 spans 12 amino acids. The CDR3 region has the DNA TGCAGTGCCAGCGGGGGGGAAGAGACCCAGTACTTC. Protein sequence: CSASGGEETQYF.

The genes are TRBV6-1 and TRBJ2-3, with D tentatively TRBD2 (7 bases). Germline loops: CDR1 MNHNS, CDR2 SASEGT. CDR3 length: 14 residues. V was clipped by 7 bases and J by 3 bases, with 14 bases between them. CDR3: CASIQGGGTDTQYF. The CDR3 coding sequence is TGTGCCAGCATTCAAGGGGGAGGGACAGATACGCAGTATTTT.

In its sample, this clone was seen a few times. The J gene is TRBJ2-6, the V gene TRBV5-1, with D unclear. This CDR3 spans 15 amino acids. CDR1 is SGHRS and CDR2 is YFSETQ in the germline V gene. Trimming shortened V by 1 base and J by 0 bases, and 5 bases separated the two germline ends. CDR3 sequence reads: CASSLLTSGANVLTF. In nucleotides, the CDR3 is TGCGCCAGCAGCTTGCTGACCTCTGGGGCCAACGTCCTGACTTTC.

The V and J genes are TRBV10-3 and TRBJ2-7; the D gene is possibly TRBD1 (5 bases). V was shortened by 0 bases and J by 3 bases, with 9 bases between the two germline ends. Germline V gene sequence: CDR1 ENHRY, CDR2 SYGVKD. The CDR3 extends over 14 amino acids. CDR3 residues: CAISESGQFYEQYF. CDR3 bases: TGTGCCATCAGTGAGTCGGGGCAGTTCTACGAGCAGTACTTC.

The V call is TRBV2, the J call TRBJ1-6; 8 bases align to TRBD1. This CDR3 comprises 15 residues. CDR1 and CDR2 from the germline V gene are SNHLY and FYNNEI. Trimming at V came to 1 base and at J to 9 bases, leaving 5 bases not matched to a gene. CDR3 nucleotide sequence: TGTGCCAGCAGTGAAGGGGACAGGAGGTCTTCACCCCTCCACTTT. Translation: CASSEGDRRSSPLHF.

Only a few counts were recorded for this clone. Here the CDR3 DNA reads TGTGCCAGCAGCTCCGCAGGGCGGATTTACGAGCAGTACTTC. The encoded protein is CASSSAGRIYEQYF. The chain joins TRBV7-9 to TRBJ2-7, with D perhaps TRBD1 (5 bases). The CDR3 covers 14 residues. V was trimmed by 4 bases and J by 4 bases, leaving 14 bases between them. Germline-derived CDR1 and CDR2 are SEHNR and FQNEAQ (reference sequence).

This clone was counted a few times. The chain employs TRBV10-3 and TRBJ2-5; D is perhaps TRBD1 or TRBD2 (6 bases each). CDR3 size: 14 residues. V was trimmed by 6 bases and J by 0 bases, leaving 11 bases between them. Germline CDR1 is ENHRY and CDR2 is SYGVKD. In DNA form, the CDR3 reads TGTGCCATCAGGGGGGGCAGGGACCAAGAGACCCAGTACTTC. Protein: CAIRGGRDQETQYF.

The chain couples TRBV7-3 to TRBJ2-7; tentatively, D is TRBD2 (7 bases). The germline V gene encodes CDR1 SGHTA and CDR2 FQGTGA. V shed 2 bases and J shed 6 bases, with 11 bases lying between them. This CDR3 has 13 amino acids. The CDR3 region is CASSLGQRGEQYF. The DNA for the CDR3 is TGTGCCAGCAGCTTAGGACAGCGGGGCGAGCAGTACTTC.

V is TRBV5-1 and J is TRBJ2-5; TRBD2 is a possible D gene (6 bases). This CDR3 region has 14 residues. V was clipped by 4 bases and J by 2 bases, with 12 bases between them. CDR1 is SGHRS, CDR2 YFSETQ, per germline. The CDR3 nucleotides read TGCGCCAGCAGCCACGGGGACTCTCAAGAGACCCAGTACTTC. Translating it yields CASSHGDSQETQYF.

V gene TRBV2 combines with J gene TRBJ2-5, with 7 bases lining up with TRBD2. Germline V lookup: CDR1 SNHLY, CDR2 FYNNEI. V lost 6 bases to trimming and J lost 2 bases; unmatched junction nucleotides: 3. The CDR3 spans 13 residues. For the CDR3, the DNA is TGTGCCAGCAGACTTAGCGGGCAAGAGACCCAGTACTTC. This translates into CASRLSGQETQYF.

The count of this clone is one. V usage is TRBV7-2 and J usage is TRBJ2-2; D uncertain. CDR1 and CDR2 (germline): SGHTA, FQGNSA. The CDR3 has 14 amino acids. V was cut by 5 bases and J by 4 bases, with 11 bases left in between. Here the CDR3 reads CASSPRRITGELFF. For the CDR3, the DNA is TGTGCCAGCAGCCCCCGGCGGATCACCGGGGAGCTGTTTTTT.

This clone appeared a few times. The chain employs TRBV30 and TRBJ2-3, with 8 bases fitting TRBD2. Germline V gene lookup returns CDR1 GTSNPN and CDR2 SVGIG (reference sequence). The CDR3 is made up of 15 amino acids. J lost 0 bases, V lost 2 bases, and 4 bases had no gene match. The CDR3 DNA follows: TGTGCCTGGAGTCCGGGGGGGCTGAGCACAGATACGCAGTATTTT. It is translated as CAWSPGGLSTDTQYF.

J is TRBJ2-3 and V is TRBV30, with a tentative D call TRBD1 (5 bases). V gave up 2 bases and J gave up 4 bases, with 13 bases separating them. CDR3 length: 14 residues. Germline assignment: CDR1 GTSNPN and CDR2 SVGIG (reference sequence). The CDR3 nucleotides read TGTGCCTGGAGTAAAGGGGATCTGGCAGATACGCAGTATTTT. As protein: CAWSKGDLADTQYF.

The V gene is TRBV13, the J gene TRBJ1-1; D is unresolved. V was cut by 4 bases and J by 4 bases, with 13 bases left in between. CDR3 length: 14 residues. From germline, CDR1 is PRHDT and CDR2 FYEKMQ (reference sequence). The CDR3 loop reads CASSSPDRGTEAFF. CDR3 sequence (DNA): TGTGCCAGCAGCTCCCCCGACCGCGGCACTGAAGCTTTCTTT.

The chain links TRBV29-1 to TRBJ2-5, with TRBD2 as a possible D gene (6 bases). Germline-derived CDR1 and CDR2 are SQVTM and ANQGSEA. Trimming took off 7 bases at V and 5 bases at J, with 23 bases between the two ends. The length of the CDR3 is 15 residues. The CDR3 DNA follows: TGCAGCGAATGGGAATTGGCCAGGGAGGACGAGACCCAGTACTTC. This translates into CSEWELAREDETQYF. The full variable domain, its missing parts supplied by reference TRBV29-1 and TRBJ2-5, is SAVISQKPSRDICQRGTSLTIQCQVDSQVTMMFWYRQQPGQSLTLIATANQGSEATYESGFVIDKFPISRPNLTFSTLTVSNMSPEDSSIYLCSEWELAREDETQYFGPGTRLLVL.

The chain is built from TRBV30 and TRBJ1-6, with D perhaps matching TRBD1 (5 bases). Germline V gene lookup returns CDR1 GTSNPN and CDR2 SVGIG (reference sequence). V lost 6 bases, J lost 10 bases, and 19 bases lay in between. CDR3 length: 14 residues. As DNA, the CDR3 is TGTGCCTGCCGCCCAGGGCTCTTGGGATCACCCCTCCACTTT. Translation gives CACRPGLLGSPLHF.

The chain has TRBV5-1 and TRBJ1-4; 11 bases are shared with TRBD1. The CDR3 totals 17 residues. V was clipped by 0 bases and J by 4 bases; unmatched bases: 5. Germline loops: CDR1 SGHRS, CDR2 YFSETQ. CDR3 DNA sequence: TGCGCCAGCAGCTTGGACGGACAGGGGGCTTTTAATGAAAAACTGTTTTTT. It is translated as CASSLDGQGAFNEKLFF. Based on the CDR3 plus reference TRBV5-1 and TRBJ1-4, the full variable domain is KAGVTQTPRYLIKTRGQQVTLSCSPISGHRSVSWYQQTPGQGLQFLFEYFSETQRNKGNFPGRFSGRQFSNSRSEMNVSTLELGDSALYLCASSLDGQGAFNEKLFFGSGTQLSVL.

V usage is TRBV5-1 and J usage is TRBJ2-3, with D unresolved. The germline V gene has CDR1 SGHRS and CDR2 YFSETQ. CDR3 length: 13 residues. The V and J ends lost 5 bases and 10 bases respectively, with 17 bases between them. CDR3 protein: CASRILPREAQYF. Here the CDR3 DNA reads TGCGCCAGCAGAATCCTTCCACGTGAGGCGCAGTATTTT. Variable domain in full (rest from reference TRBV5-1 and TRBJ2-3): KAGVTQTPRYLIKTRGQQVTLSCSPISGHRSVSWYQQTPGQGLQFLFEYFSETQRNKGNFPGRFSGRQFSNSRSEMNVSTLELGDSALYLCASRILPREAQYFGPGTRLTVL.

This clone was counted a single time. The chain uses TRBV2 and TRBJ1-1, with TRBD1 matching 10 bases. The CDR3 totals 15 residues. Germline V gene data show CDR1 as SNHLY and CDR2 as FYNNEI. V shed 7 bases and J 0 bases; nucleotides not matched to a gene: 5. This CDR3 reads CASITDRGMNTEAFF. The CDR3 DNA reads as TGTGCCAGCATTACGGACAGGGGGATGAACACTGAAGCTTTCTTT.

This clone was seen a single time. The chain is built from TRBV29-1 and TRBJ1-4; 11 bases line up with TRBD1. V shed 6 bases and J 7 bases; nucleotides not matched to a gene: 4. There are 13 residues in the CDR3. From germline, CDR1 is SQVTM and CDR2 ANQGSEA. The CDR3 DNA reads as TGCAGCGTCCCCGGGACAGGGGGTGAAAAACTGTTTTTT. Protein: CSVPGTGGEKLFF.

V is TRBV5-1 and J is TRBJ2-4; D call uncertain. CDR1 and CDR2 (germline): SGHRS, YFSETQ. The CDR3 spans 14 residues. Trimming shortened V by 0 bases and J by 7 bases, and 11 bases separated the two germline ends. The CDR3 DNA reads TGCGCCAGCAGCTTGGAGGGCGGATGGAACATTCAGTACTTC. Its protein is CASSLEGGWNIQYF.

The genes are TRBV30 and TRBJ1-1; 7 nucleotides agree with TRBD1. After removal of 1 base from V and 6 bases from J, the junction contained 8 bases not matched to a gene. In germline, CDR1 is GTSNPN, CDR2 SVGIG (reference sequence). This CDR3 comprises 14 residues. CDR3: CAWSAQGDGAEAFF. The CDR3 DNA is TGTGCCTGGAGTGCCCAGGGGGATGGGGCTGAAGCTTTCTTT. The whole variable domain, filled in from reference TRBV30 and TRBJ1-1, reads SQTIHQWPATLVQPVGSPLSLECTVEGTSNPNLYWYRQAAGRGLQLLFYSVGIGQISSEVPQNLSASRPQDRQFILSSKKLLLSDSGFYLCAWSAQGDGAEAFFGQGTRLTVV.

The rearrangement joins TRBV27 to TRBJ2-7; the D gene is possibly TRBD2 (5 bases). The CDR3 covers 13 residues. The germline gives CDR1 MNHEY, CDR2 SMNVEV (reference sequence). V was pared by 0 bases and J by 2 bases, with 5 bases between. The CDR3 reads CASSLSGAYEQYF. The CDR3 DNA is TGTGCCAGCAGTTTATCCGGGGCCTACGAGCAGTACTTC.

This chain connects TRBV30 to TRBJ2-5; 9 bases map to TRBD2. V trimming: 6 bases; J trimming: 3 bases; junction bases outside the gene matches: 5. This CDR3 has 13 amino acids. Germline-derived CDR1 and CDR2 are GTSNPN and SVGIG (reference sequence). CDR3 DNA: TGTGCCTGCTCGCGGGGGGGAGAAGAGACCCAGTACTTC. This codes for CACSRGGEETQYF.

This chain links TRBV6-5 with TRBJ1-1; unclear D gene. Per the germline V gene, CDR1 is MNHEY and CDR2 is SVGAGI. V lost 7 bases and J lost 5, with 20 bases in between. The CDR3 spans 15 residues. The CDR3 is CASITLGRANTEAFF. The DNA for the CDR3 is TGTGCCAGCATTACCTTGGGTAGGGCGAATACTGAAGCTTTCTTT.

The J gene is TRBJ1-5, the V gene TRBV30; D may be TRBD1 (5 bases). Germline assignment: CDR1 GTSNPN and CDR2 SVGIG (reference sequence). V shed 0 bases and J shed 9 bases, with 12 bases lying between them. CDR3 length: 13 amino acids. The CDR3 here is CAWSVEGRTPQHF. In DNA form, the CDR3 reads TGTGCCTGGAGTGTAGAGGGGAGGACGCCCCAGCATTTT.